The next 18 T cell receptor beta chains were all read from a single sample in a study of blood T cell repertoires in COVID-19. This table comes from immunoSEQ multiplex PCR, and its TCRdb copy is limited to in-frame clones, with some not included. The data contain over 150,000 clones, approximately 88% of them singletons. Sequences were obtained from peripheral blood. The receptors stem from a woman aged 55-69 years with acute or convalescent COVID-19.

CDR3: CASSQDRGTGETGELFF. CDR3 DNA: TGTGCCAGCAGCCAAGATCGGGGGACAGGGGAGACCGGGGAGCTGTTTTTT. The V gene is TRBV3-1 (or the pseudogene TRBV3-2), the J gene TRBJ2-2; TRBD1 aligns across 10 bases. CDR3 length equals 17 residues. Germline-derived CDR1 and CDR2 are LGHDT and YNNKEL (reference sequence). The V and J ends lost 0 bases and 5 bases, in that order; junction bases with no gene match: 6.

The CDR3 is CASSLDGLNTGELFF. The CDR3 region has the DNA TGTGCCAGCAGCTTAGACGGTCTGAACACCGGGGAGCTGTTTTTT. This chain joins TRBV7-8 and TRBJ2-2; no clear D. The CDR3 spans 15 residues. Trimming took off 1 base at V and 1 base at J, with 7 bases between the two ends. CDR1 is SGHVS and CDR2 is FQNEAQ in the germline V gene.

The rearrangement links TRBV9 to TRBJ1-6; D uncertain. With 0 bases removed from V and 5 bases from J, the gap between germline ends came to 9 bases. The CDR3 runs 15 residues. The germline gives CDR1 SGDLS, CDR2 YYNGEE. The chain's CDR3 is CASSVDGGHNSPLHF. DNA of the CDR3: TGTGCCAGCAGCGTAGACGGAGGTCATAATTCACCCCTCCACTTT. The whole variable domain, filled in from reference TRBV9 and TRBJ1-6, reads DSGVTQTPKHLITATGQRVTLRCSPRSGDLSVYWYQQSLDQGLQFLIQYYNGEERAKGNILERFSAQQFPDLHSELNLSSLELGDSALYFCASSVDGGHNSPLHFGNGTRLTVT.

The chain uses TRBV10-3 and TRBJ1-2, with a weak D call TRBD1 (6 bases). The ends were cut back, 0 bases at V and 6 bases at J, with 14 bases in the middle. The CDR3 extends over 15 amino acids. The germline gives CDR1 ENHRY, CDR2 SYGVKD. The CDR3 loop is CAISESTGSVDGYTF. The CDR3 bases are TGTGCCATCAGTGAGTCTACAGGGTCGGTGGATGGCTACACCTTC.

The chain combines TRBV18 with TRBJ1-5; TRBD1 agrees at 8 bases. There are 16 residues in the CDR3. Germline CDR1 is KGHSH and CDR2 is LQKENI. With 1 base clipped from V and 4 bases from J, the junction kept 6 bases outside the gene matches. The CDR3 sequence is CASSPRQGAGNQPQHF. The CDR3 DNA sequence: TGTGCCAGCTCACCACGGCAGGGGGCGGGAAATCAGCCCCAGCATTTT.

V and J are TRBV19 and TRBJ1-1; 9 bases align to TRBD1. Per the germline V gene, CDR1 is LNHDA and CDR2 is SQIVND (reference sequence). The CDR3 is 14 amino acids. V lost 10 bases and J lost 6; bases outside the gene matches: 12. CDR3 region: CATTSLGTGPEAFF. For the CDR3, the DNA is TGTGCCACCACTTCCCTGGGGACAGGGCCTGAAGCTTTCTTT.

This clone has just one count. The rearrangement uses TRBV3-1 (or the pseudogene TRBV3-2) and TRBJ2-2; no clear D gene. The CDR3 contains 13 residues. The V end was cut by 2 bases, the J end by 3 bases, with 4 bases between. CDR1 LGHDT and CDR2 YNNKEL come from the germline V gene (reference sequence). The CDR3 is CASSQRDTGELFF. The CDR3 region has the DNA TGTGCCAGCAGCCAACGGGACACCGGGGAGCTGTTTTTT.

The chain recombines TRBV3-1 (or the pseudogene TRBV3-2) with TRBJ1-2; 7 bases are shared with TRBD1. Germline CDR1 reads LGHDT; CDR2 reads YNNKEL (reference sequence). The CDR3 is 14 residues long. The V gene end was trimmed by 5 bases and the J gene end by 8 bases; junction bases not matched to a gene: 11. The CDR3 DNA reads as TGTGCCAGCAGCACTACTAAGGGGGCGCAGGGCTACACCTTC. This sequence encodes CASSTTKGAQGYTF.

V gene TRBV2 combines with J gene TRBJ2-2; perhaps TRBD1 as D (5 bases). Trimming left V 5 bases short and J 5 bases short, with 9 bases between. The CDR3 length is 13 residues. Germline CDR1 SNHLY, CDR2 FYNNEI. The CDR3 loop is CASSPPGTGELFF. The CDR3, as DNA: TGTGCCAGCAGTCCTCCAGGGACCGGGGAGCTGTTTTTT.

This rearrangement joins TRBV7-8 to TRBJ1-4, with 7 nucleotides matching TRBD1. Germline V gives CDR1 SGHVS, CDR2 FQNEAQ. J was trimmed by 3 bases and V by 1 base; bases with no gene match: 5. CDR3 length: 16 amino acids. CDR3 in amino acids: CASSLDRGLANEKLFF. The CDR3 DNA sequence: TGTGCCAGCAGCTTAGACAGGGGACTGGCTAATGAAAAACTGTTTTTT. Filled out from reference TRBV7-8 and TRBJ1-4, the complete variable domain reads GAGVSQSPRYKVAKRGQDVALRCDPISGHVSLFWYQQALGQGPEFLTYFQNEAQLDKSGLPSDRFFAERPEGSVSTLKIQRTQQEDSAVYLCASSLDRGLANEKLFFGSGTQLSVL.

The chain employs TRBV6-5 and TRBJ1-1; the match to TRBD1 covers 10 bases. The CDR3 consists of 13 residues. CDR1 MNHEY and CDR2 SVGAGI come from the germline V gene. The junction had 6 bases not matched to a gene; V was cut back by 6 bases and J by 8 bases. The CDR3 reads CASRRPGQGEAFF. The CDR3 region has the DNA TGTGCCAGCAGACGGCCGGGACAGGGGGAAGCTTTCTTT.

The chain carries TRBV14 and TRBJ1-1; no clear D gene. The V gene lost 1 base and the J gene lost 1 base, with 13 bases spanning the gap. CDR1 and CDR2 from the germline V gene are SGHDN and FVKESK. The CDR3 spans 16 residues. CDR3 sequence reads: CASSQAGTRWNTEAFF. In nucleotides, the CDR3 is TGTGCCAGCAGCCAAGCTGGTACACGTTGGAACACTGAAGCTTTCTTT.

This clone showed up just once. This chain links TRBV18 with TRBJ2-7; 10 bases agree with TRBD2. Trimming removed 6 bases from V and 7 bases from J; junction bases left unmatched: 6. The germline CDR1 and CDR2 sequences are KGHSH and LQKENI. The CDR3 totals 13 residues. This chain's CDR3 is CASSPTSGVEQYF. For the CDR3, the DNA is TGTGCCAGCTCTCCTACTAGCGGGGTTGAGCAGTACTTC. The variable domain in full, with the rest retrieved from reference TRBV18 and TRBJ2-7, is NAGVMQNPRHLVRRRGQEARLRCSPMKGHSHVYWYRQLPEEGLKFMVYLQKENIIDESGMPKERFSAEFPKEGPSILRIQQVVRGDSAAYFCASSPTSGVEQYFGPGTRLTVT.

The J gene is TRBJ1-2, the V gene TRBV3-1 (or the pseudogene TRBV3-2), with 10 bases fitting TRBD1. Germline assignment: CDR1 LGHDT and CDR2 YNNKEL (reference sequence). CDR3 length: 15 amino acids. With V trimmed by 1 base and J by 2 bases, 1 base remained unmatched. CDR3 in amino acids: CASSQGTGGNYGYTF. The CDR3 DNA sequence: TGTGCCAGCAGCCAAGGGACAGGGGGGAACTATGGCTACACCTTC.

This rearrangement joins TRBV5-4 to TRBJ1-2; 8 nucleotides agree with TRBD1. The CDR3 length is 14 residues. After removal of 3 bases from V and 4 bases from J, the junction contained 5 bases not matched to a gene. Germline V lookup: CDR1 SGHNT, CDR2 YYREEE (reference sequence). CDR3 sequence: CASSSQDRVYGYTF. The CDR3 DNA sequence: TGTGCCAGCAGCTCTCAGGACAGGGTCTATGGCTACACCTTC.

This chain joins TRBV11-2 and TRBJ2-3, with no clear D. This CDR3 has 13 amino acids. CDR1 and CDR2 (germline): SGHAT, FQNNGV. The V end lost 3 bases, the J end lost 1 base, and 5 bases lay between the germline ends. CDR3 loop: CASSLSGTDTQYF. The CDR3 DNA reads TGTGCCAGCAGCTTGTCAGGCACAGATACGCAGTATTTT.

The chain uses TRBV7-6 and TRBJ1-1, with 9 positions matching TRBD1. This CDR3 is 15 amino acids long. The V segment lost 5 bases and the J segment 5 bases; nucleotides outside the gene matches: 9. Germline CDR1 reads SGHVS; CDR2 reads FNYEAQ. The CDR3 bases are TGTGCCAGCAGCATGGGACAGGGATTGGGGACTGAAGCTTTCTTT. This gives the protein CASSMGQGLGTEAFF.

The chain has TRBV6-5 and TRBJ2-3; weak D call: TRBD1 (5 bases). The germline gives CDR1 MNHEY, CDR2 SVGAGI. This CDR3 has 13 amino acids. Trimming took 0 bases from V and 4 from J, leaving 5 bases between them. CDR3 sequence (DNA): TGTGCCAGCAGTTACTCGGGGCCAGATACGCAGTATTTT. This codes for CASSYSGPDTQYF.